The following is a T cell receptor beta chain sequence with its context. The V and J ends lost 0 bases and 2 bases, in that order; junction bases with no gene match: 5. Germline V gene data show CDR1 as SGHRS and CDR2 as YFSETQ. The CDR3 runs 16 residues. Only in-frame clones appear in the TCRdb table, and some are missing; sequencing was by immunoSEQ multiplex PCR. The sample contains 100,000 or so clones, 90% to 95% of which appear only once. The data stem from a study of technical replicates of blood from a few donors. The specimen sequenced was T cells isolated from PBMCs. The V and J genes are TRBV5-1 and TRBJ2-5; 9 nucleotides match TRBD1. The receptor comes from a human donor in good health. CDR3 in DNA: TGCGCCAGCAGCTTGGGAGGGGACAGGGTTCAAGAGACCCAGTACTTC. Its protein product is CASSLGGDRVQETQYF.